This TCR beta chain emerged from a study of shared clonotypes between healthy human individuals. Assay used: immunoSEQ multiplex PCR; TCRdb lists only in-frame clones, some missing. Of about 700,000 clones in the sample, 74% are singletons; the top ten hold about 1.7%. The CDR3 spans 14 residues. V was clipped by 1 base and J by 7 bases; unmatched bases: 2. CDR1 and CDR2 (germline): GTSNPN, SVGIG (reference sequence). The sample taken for sequencing was memory CD4+ T cells sorted from blood. The subset here: CD45RA-negative fraction. The sequence derives from a woman under 40 in good health. The chain carries TRBV30 and TRBJ1-6; 9 nucleotides match TRBD1. In nucleotides, the CDR3 is TGTGCCTGGAGTGGGGGACAGGGAAATTCACCCCTCCACTTT. Its translation: CAWSGGQGNSPLHF.